This T cell receptor (beta chain) was profiled in a study of CD8+ T cells in alopecia areata. Study-wide background: Patients in the treated group were given tofacitinib by mouth, 5 to 10 mg twice a day. Patients given treatment had severity scored by the percentage of scalp area affected. Overall study findings and caveats: Among the cells sequenced in scalp samples are also the resident alphabeta T cells of normal skin. In scalp and blood during tofacitinib, many expanded lesional clones persisted.

There are a few counts of this clone. The antigen is not known. Treatment described: oral pan-JAK inhibitor, 5-10 mg twice daily. The V end was cut by 0 bases, the J end by 7 bases, with 13 bases between. Germline CDR1 and CDR2: SGHTA and FQGNSA. The CDR3 runs 14 residues. The sequencing template was cDNA reverse transcribed from extracted RNA. TCRdb's table, derived via immunoSEQ multiplex PCR, lists solely in-frame clones and lacks some. The sample comprises hundreds of thousands of clones, roughly 63% of which are singletons, and 0.75% to 0.95% rests with the top ten. The origin of this receptor is a human donor with alopecia areata. The chain recombines TRBV7-2 with TRBJ2-7; D not resolved. This material consisted of CD4+ T cells sorted from blood, taken at approximately week 51, from a patient treated with tofacitinib. CDR3 region: CASSLAHGGREQYF. CDR3 sequence (DNA): TGTGCCAGCAGCTTAGCCCACGGCGGACGGGAGCAGTACTTC.